These 26 T cell receptor beta chains share one sample of origin, sequenced in a study of T cell repertoires in cytomegalovirus infection. TCRdb itself ran the reads through MiXCR, one entry per CDR3 protein. Of 450,000 to 600,000 distinct CDR3 sequences in the sample, roughly a third were seen once. Their antigens are not known. The sample was cultured PBMCs, taken from culture after CMV antigen stimulation. These receptors were taken from a human donor in good health (CMV status not recorded). Some clones in this sample may be carry-over from other donors' samples.

The V and J genes are TRBV6-1 and TRBJ1-6; D is uncertain. CDR1 MNHNS and CDR2 SASEGT come from the germline V gene. The V end was cut by 5 bases, the J end by 10 bases, with 15 bases between. The CDR3 has 14 amino acids. Here the CDR3 DNA reads TGTGCCAGCAGTAACGGACGGACGGCCTCACCCCTCCACTTT. This codes for CASSNGRTASPLHF.

This clonotype was picked up a small number of times. This chain uses TRBV27 with TRBJ2-3; D remains ambiguous. The germline V gene encodes CDR1 MNHEY and CDR2 SMNVEV (reference sequence). The CDR3 has 14 amino acids. V was clipped by 4 bases and J by 2 bases, with 10 bases between them. The CDR3 is CASSSFLPTDTQYF. Written as DNA, the CDR3 is TGTGCCAGCAGTTCTTTCCTACCCACAGATACGCAGTATTTT.

The chain links TRBV7-2 to TRBJ2-1, with 7 bases lining up with TRBD2. The V gene end was trimmed by 9 bases and the J gene end by 0 bases; junction bases not matched to a gene: 11. The CDR3 consists of 16 residues. Per the germline V gene, CDR1 is SGHTA and CDR2 is FQGNSA. The CDR3, as DNA: TGTGCCAGTTCCCTGGGGGGGACGTACTCCTACAATGAGCAGTTCTTC. Its translation is CASSLGGTYSYNEQFF.

This clonotype has at least ten counts. The chain joins TRBV7-2 to TRBJ1-1, with D tentatively TRBD1 (5 bases). Trimming pared 4 bases from V and 1 base from J, leaving 13 bases between. This CDR3 contains 15 residues. CDR1 and CDR2 from the germline V gene are SGHTA and FQGNSA. The CDR3 DNA follows: TGTGCCAGCAGCTCGGGACCCTCATCGAACACTGAAGCTTTCTTT. This encodes CASSSGPSSNTEAFF.

The sample holds a few counts of this clonotype. V gene TRBV7-2 combines with J gene TRBJ2-7, with TRBD2 matching 8 bases. The germline CDR1 and CDR2 sequences are SGHTA and FQGNSA. Trimming at V came to 5 bases and at J to 4 bases, leaving 7 bases not matched to a gene. There are 14 residues in the CDR3. CDR3 protein: CASSRQRGGYEQYF. CDR3 DNA sequence: TGTGCCAGCAGCCGGCAACGGGGGGGGTACGAGCAGTACTTC.

This clonotype has a handful of counts. This sequence joins TRBV10-3 and TRBJ2-3; possibly TRBD1 for D (7 bases). This CDR3 has 14 amino acids. Between the trimmed V and J ends, which lost 6 bases and 2 bases, there was a span of 12 bases. Germline CDR1 reads ENHRY; CDR2 reads SYGVKD. Here the CDR3 reads CAIRAGQSTDTQYF. The CDR3 DNA follows: TGTGCCATCAGGGCGGGACAGTCCACAGATACGCAGTATTTT.

V is TRBV6-1 and J is TRBJ2-7; 8 positions agree with TRBD1. The V and J ends lost 6 bases and 0 bases, in that order; junction bases with no gene match: 1. Per germline, CDR1 MNHNS and CDR2 SASEGT. This CDR3 comprises 13 residues. The CDR3 reads CASRTGGSYEQYV. The CDR3 region has the DNA TGTGCCAGCAGAACAGGGGGCTCCTACGAGCAGTACGTC.

The rearrangement joins TRBV18 to TRBJ1-1; the D is unclear. This CDR3 has 14 residues. Germline CDR1 reads KGHSH; CDR2 reads LQKENI. The ends were cut back, 3 bases at V and 8 bases at J, with 16 bases in the middle. The CDR3 loop reads CASSPDSKTGEAFF. CDR3 in DNA: TGTGCCAGCTCACCCGACTCCAAGACGGGGGAAGCTTTCTTT.

This rearrangement joins TRBV4-3 to TRBJ2-1; maybe TRBD2 (5 bases). The CDR3 runs 15 residues. Trimming removed 0 bases at V and 7 bases at J, with 13 bases between. Germline assignment: CDR1 LGHNA and CDR2 YSLEER. The chain's CDR3 is CASSQDFAGLNEQFF. DNA for the CDR3: TGCGCCAGCAGCCAAGACTTTGCGGGTCTGAATGAGCAGTTCTTC.

In this sample, this clonotype turned up many times. The V gene is TRBV7-2, the J gene TRBJ1-3; 7 nucleotides agree with TRBD1. CDR3 length: 18 residues. V shed 5 bases, J shed 0 bases, and the junction held 13 bases outside the gene matches. Germline V lookup: CDR1 SGHTA, CDR2 FQGNSA. Here the CDR3 reads CASSPPRDRALSGNTIYF. The CDR3 DNA reads as TGTGCCAGCAGCCCACCCCGAGACAGGGCCCTCTCTGGAAACACCATATATTTT. The full variable domain, in which reference TRBV7-2 and TRBJ1-3 provide the parts outside the CDR3, is GAGVSQSPSNKVTEKGKDVELRCDPISGHTALYWYRQSLGQGLEFLIYFQGNSAPDKSGLPSDRFSAERTGGSVSTLTIQRTQQEDSAVYLCASSPPRDRALSGNTIYFGEGSWLTVV.

This clonotype has a handful of counts. This chain uses TRBV7-9 with TRBJ1-1; weak D call: TRBD1 (6 bases). In germline, CDR1 is SEHNR, CDR2 FQNEAQ (reference sequence). The CDR3 is 14 residues long. Trimming took off 5 bases at V and 5 bases at J, with 15 bases between the two ends. The CDR3 here is CASSAQGGQTEAFF. In nucleotides, the CDR3 is TGTGCCAGCAGCGCACAAGGGGGTCAGACTGAAGCTTTCTTT. The full variable domain, rest sourced from reference TRBV7-9 and TRBJ1-1, is DTGVSQNPRHKITKRGQNVTFRCDPISEHNRLYWYRQTLGQGPEFLTYFQNEAQLEKSRLLSDRFSAERPKGSFSTLEIQRTEQGDSAMYLCASSAQGGQTEAFFGQGTRLTVV.

This clonotype was counted at least ten times. The chain carries TRBV7-8 and TRBJ1-1, with D maybe TRBD1 (5 bases). Germline-derived CDR1 and CDR2 are SGHVS and FQNEAQ. Deletions cut 0 bases from V and 2 bases from J, with 10 bases between. This CDR3 comprises 15 residues. Written as DNA, the CDR3 is TGTGCCAGCAGCTTAGCCGGGGCGGCTAACACTGAAGCTTTCTTT. Its protein product is CASSLAGAANTEAFF.

This chain uses TRBV2 with TRBJ2-7; the D is unclear. Germline lookup yields CDR1 SNHLY and CDR2 FYNNEI. The CDR3 has 14 residues. Trimming took 8 bases from V and 0 from J, leaving 14 bases between them. CDR3: CASSSDLSSYEQYV. DNA for the CDR3: TGTGCCAGCTCATCCGACCTTAGCTCCTACGAGCAGTACGTC.

The chain recombines TRBV4-1 with TRBJ2-1; 11 positions match TRBD2. CDR1 is MGHRA and CDR2 is YSYEKL in the germline V gene. This CDR3 is built from 16 residues. With 4 bases clipped from V and 5 bases from J, the junction kept 7 bases outside the gene matches. CDR3 sequence reads: CASSPPGTSGHNEQFF. The CDR3 nucleotides are TGCGCCAGCAGCCCTCCCGGGACTAGCGGCCACAATGAGCAGTTCTTC.

With respect to this clonotype: Sequence at one end of the junction differs from germline and may be a read error. V usage is TRBV27 and J usage is TRBJ2-1; TRBD1 or TRBD2 may be the D gene (5 bases each). The germline V gene encodes CDR1 MNHEY and CDR2 SMNVEV (reference sequence). The CDR3 is 14 residues long. The CDR3 loop reads CASSISGTHNEQFF. In DNA, the CDR3 is TGTGCCAGCAGTATATCCGGGACCCACAATGAGCAGTTCTTC.

The chain employs TRBV5-1 and TRBJ2-7; tentatively, D is TRBD2 (6 bases). V gave up 0 bases and J gave up 3 bases, with 16 bases separating them. CDR3 length: 16 residues. Looked up from germline, CDR1 is SGHRS and CDR2 is YFSETQ. DNA of the CDR3: TGCGCCAGCAGCTTGGTCTCCGGGGGTTCCGGCTACGAGCAGTACTTC. It codes for CASSLVSGGSGYEQYF. The full variable domain, with the rest looked up from reference TRBV5-1 and TRBJ2-7, is KAGVTQTPRYLIKTRGQQVTLSCSPISGHRSVSWYQQTPGQGLQFLFEYFSETQRNKGNFPGRFSGRQFSNSRSEMNVSTLELGDSALYLCASSLVSGGSGYEQYFGPGTRLTVT.

This sequence joins TRBV29-1 and TRBJ2-1, with 7 bases fitting TRBD1. CDR1 SQVTM and CDR2 ANQGSEA come from the germline V gene. The CDR3 spans 14 residues. With V trimmed by 1 base and J by 6 bases, 6 bases remained unmatched. CDR3 region: CSVEGAGGINEQFF. The CDR3 DNA sequence: TGCAGCGTTGAAGGGGCAGGGGGTATCAATGAGCAGTTCTTC.

This clonotype has just a few counts. This rearrangement joins TRBV19 to TRBJ1-6; 7 positions agree with TRBD1. Germline-derived CDR1 and CDR2 are LNHDA and SQIVND (reference sequence). J lost 10 bases, V lost 9 bases, and 9 bases had no gene match. CDR3 length: 13 residues. The CDR3 spells CASSDRRGSPLHF. As DNA, the CDR3 is TGTGCCAGCTCGGACAGGCGTGGATCACCCCTCCACTTT.

This chain connects TRBV15 to TRBJ2-7; 7 bases are shared with TRBD1. The CDR3 consists of 17 residues. With 4 bases clipped from V and 0 bases from J, the junction kept 12 bases outside the gene matches. Germline values: CDR1 LNHNV, CDR2 YYDKDF (reference sequence). The CDR3 nucleotides read TGTGCCACCAGCAACACCGGAGGACAGGAAAACTCCTACGAGCAGTACTTC. Its translation: CATSNTGGQENSYEQYF.

In this sample, this clonotype turned up a few times. This rearrangement joins TRBV7-2 to TRBJ2-2; D perhaps matches TRBD2 (5 bases). CDR1 SGHTA and CDR2 FQGNSA come from the germline V gene. CDR3 size: 17 residues. V shed 1 base and J shed 5 bases, with 17 bases lying between them. The CDR3 DNA reads as TGTGCCAGCAGCTTAGTAAATATAGATTGGAGGACCGGGGAGCTGTTTTTT. Protein product: CASSLVNIDWRTGELFF.

The chain carries TRBV7-6 and TRBJ2-1; 7 bases fit TRBD2. CDR1 and CDR2 (germline): SGHVS, FNYEAQ. V lost 10 bases and J lost 4; bases outside the gene matches: 7. This CDR3 contains 13 residues. Here the CDR3 DNA reads TGTGCCACCCGGGAGGACCCTTACAATGAGCAGTTCTTC. Amino acid sequence: CATREDPYNEQFF.

The chain has TRBV29-1 and TRBJ1-1; the D gene is possibly TRBD1 (5 bases). Per the germline V gene, CDR1 is SQVTM and CDR2 is ANQGSEA. Trimming took off 7 bases at V and 1 base at J, with 13 bases between the two ends. The CDR3 length is 13 residues. CDR3 sequence (DNA): TGCAGCGCCACGGGACTGTCGAACACTGAAGCTTTCTTT. Its translation is CSATGLSNTEAFF.

The rearrangement links TRBV5-6 to TRBJ1-5; no definite D call. The V gene's germline CDR1 is SGHDT and CDR2 YYEEEE. There are 15 residues in the CDR3. Deletions cut 0 bases from V and 6 bases from J, with 13 bases between. The DNA for the CDR3 is TGTGCCAGCAGCTTGGGGCCGGGGAAGGTTCAGCCCCAGCATTTT. Its translation is CASSLGPGKVQPQHF.

The chain is built from TRBV4-1 and TRBJ2-3; the D is unclear. Trimming took off 0 bases at V and 6 bases at J, with 7 bases between the two ends. From germline, CDR1 is MGHRA and CDR2 YSYEKL. The CDR3 loop spans 13 amino acids. The chain's CDR3 is CASSQEPPDTQYF. The CDR3 region has the DNA TGCGCCAGCAGCCAAGAACCGCCGGATACGCAGTATTTT.

This clonotype has just a few counts. The gene calls are TRBV7-2 and TRBJ1-2; D is uncertain. This CDR3 contains 14 residues. Looked up from germline, CDR1 is SGHTA and CDR2 is FQGNSA. The germline V and J ends were trimmed by 5 bases and 5 bases, with 15 bases remaining between them. As DNA, the CDR3 is TGTGCCAGCAGCCCCACTATAAGTGAATATGGCTACACCTTC. Protein sequence: CASSPTISEYGYTF.

This clonotype has a handful of counts. This rearrangement joins TRBV20-1 to TRBJ2-7; no clear D. The CDR3 length is 14 residues. The V end lost 1 base, the J end lost 2 bases, and 12 bases lay between the germline ends. CDR1 and CDR2 (germline): DFQATT, SNEGSKA (reference sequence). CDR3 sequence reads: CSARVSGRAYEQYF. CDR3 coding DNA: TGCAGTGCTAGAGTAAGTGGTAGGGCCTACGAGCAGTACTTC.